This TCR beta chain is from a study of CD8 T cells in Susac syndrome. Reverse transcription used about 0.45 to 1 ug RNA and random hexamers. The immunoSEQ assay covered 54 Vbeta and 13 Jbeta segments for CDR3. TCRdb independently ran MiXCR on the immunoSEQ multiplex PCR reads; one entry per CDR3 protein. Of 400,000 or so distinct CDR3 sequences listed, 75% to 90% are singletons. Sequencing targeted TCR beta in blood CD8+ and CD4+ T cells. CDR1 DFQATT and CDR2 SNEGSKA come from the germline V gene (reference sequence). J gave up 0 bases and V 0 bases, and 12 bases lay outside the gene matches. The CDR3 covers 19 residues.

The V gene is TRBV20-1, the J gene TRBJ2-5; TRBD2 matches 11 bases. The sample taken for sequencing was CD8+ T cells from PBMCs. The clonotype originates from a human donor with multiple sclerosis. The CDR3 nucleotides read TGCAGTGCTAGAGATCCCTCTAGCGGGGGGCCGCTGGACCAAGAGACCCAGTACTTC. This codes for CSARDPSSGGPLDQETQYF.